This TCR beta chain was profiled in a study of T cells in Graves' hyperthyroidism and ophthalmopathy (dated by TCRdb to about 2019). About the investigation overall: Peripheral blood samples were taken at the time of initial diagnosis, prior to any treatment. The 85 to 100 discovery patients were randomly split 7:3 into training and test sets. In more than 5 Graves' hyperthyroidism patients, the study also compared T-cell repertoires from thyroid tissue with T-cell repertoires from blood. After blood sampling, hyperthyroidism patients were treated with methimazole at a starting dose of 30 mg daily, and ophthalmopathy patients were treated with high-dose intravenous methylprednisolone. A discovery cohort of approximately 100 patients, roughly 43 with Graves' ophthalmopathy and 55 to 60 with stable Graves' hyperthyroidism, was used to find distinguishing TCR V-J signatures. Whether ophthalmopathy could be predicted prospectively was tested in an independent validation cohort made up of fewer than 20 hyperthyroidism patients plus 17 patients who later progressed to ophthalmopathy. The paper reports TCR Vbeta CDR3 sequencing of over 120 peripheral blood samples: around 45 ophthalmopathy, around 80 hyperthyroidism and approximately 17 progressor patients. Overall results and qualifications from the work: Blood samples also contained most of the expanded thyroid clonotypes (frequency above 0.001), which suggests that blood repertoires may reflect thyroid immune responses. In validation, progression to ophthalmopathy was predicted by the model with 65% to 71% sensitivity and roughly 76% specificity, a median of around 5.9 months before onset. No statistical method was used to set the sample size in advance, and investigators knew the group allocation. Ophthalmopathy was separated from stable hyperthyroidism by a 13 V-J signature model, with 85% to 90% sensitivity and around 81% specificity obtained in cross-validation and 80%/75% obtained in testing.

Graves' hyperthyroidism was defined as stable when no progression to ophthalmopathy occurred over 18 months of follow-up. The hyperthyroidism patients were between 18 and 65 years old and newly diagnosed, with a disease duration of less than 2 months. Exclusion was applied to patients with uncontrolled infections, other autoimmune diseases, pregnancy or lactation. Diagnoses were based on clinical symptoms, serum thyroxine and TRAb, thyroid ultrasound and orbital computed tomography. Ficoll-Paque density gradient centrifugation was used to isolate PBMCs from around 9.1 ml of fresh peripheral blood. Total RNA was extracted with Trizol reagent, and quality was checked on an Agilent 2100 Bioanalyzer. As to this clonotype: Its antigen is currently not known. Within one base of it there is no much larger clone, and no base qualities were kept.

Amplification of TCR beta CDR3 regions was carried out from RNA transcripts. The TCR CDR3 was subjected to a first round of RT-PCR using the HTBI primer set and the Qiagen OneStep RT-PCR kit. Libraries were constructed in a second round of multiplex PCR, after which size selection and purification were carried out. Libraries were sequenced paired-end with 100 bp reads on an Illumina HiSeq2000. In the paper's pipeline: Raw data were processed with SOAPnuke, discarding reads with adapters, uncalled bases, mean Phred below 15, or no exact constant-primer or identifier match. High-quality paired reads were merged with COPE v1.2.5, and unique nucleotide sequences were defined as clonotypes. MiTCR v1.1 was used to align clonotypes to the IMGT TRBV, TRBD and TRBJ reference segments. Analysis was restricted to V-J combinations with a frequency above 0.0001, which covered 98% to 99.2% of repertoires. A TCS score was defined as the ratio of F50 (clonal expansion) to E x V (chaos), with BLOSUM62-based TCRdist applied between CDR3 peptides within each V-J. Welch's t-statistics and random forest reduced just over 500 V-J features to about 12, which were used in a naive Bayes classifier (R e1071). TCRdb applied fastp at Q25 and MiXCR to the public reads, then kept only in-frame beta chains. Every entry covers one CDR3 protein and lists the most common genes and DNA from its rows. The authors' filters were not applied to this entry. This sample holds 470,000 or so distinct CDR3 sequences; less than 25% were observed only once. More than 20% of the sample rests with the top ten.

This clonotype was obtained from a man aged 18 to 29 with Graves' hyperthyroidism. The specimen sequenced was blood.

This receptor carries the CDR3 CASSTSNVETQYF. The sequenced DNA is TGTGCCAGCTCCACCTCAAACGTGGAGACCCAGTACTTC. In this chain, TRBV18 is recombined with TRBJ2-5, with no confidently assigned D gene. V gives up 6 bases and J gives up 5 bases, and the segment between their germline ends measures 13 bases. There are 13 amino acids in the CDR3, from cysteine to phenylalanine inclusive. Left in the record is the CDR3 DNA by itself, 39 bases read in frame from the first base. Per the germline V gene, KGHSH is the CDR1 and LQKENI is the CDR2.